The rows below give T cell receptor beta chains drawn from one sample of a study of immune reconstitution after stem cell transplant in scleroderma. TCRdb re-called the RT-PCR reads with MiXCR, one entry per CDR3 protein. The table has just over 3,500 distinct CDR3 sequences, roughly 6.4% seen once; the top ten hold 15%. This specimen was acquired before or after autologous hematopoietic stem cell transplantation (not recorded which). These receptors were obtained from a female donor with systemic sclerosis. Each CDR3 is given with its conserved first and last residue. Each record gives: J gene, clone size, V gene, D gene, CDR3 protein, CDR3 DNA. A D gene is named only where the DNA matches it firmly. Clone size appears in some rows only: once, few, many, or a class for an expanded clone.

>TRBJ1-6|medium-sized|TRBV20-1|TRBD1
CSARPDRGLSPLHF
TGCAGTGCTAGACCCGACAGGGGGCTTTCACCCCTCCACTTT
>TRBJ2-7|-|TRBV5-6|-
CASSLAVSGVLSYEQYF
TGTGCCAGCAGCTTGGCCGTATCGGGGGTCCTCTCCTACGAGCAGTACTTC
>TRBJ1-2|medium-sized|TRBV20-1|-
CSARDIPTPQLSGYTF
TGCAGTGCTAGAGATATCCCTACCCCGCAGCTTAGTGGCTACACCTTC
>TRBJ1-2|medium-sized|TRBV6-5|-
CASRDLYGYTF
TGTGCCAGCAGGGACCTCTATGGCTACACCTTC
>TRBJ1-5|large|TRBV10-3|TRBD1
CASHTGDSNQPQHF
TGTGCCAGCCACACAGGGGATAGCAATCAGCCCCAGCATTTT
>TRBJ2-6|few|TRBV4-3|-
CASSQGQGLSGANVLTF
TGCGCCAGCAGCCAAGGGCAGGGCCTCTCTGGGGCCAACGTCCTGACTTTC
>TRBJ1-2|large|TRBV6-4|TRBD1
CASSDTAQGVDGYTF
TGTGCCAGCAGTGACACGGCACAGGGGGTGGATGGCTACACCTTC
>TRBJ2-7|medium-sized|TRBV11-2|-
CASSSFLDEQYF
TGTGCCAGCAGCTCCTTTTTGGACGAGCAGTACTTC
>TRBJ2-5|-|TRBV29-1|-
CSCTDAGWETQYF
TGCAGCTGCACCGACGCCGGATGGGAGACCCAGTACTTC
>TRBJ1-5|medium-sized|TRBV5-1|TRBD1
CASSVEPGTGGYQPQHF
TGCGCCAGCAGCGTAGAACCCGGGACAGGGGGTTATCAGCCCCAGCATTTT
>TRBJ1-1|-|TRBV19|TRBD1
CASTRQGITEAFF
TGTGCCAGTACGCGACAGGGGATAACTGAAGCTTTCTTT
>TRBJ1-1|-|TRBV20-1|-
CSARQDKMEAFF
TGCAGTGCCAGACAGGACAAGATGGAAGCTTTCTTT
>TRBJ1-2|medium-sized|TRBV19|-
CASSIKGNYGYTF
TGTGCCAGTAGTATTAAAGGGAACTATGGCTACACCTTC
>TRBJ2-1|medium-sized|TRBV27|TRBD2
CASSLGPPGLTYNEQFF
TGTGCCAGCAGTTTGGGGCCTCCGGGACTAACCTACAATGAGCAGTTCTTC
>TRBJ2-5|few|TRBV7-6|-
CASSLRAIGMGETQYF
TGTGCCAGCAGCCTCCGAGCAATTGGGATGGGAGAGACCCAGTACTTC
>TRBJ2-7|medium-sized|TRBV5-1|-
CASSSPYEQYF
TGCGCCAGCAGCTCCCCGTACGAGCAGTACTTC
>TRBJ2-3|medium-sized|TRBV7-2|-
CASSPLEDTQYF
TGTGCCAGCAGTCCCCTAGAAGATACGCAGTATTTT
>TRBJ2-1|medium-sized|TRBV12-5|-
CASGLGGQSSYNEQFF
TGTGCTAGTGGTTTGGGAGGACAGAGCTCCTACAATGAGCAGTTCTTC
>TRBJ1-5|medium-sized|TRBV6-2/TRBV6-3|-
CASSYSLNQGTNNQPQHF
TGTGCCAGCAGTTACTCGTTAAACCAGGGGACTAACAATCAGCCCCAGCATTTT
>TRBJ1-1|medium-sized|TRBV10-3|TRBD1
CAIRDRSMNTEAFF
TGTGCCATCCGGGACAGAAGCATGAACACTGAAGCTTTCTTT
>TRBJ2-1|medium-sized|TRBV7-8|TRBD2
CASSSKRGGSYNEQFF
TGTGCCAGCAGCTCAAAGCGGGGGGGCTCCTACAATGAGCAGTTCTTC
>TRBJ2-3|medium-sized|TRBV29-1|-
CSVVQLQITDTQYF
TGCAGCGTCGTCCAGTTACAAATCACAGATACGCAGTATTTT
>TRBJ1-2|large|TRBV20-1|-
CSARAGQLYGYTF
TGCAGTGCTAGAGCGGGACAACTCTATGGCTACACCTTC
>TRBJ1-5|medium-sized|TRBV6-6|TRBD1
CASTDRERQPQHF
TGTGCCAGCACGGACAGGGAGCGGCAGCCCCAGCATTTT
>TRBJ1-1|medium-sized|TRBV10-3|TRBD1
CAISESAGQLTAAFF
TGTGCCATCAGTGAGTCTGCGGGACAGCTGACAGCGGCTTTCTTT
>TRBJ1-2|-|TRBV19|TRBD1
CASSIDRGGLGGYTF
TGTGCCAGTAGTATCGACAGGGGAGGCCTCGGTGGCTACACCTTC
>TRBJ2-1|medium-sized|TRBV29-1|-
CSVAAFYNEQFF
TGCAGCGTTGCAGCGTTTTACAATGAGCAGTTCTTC
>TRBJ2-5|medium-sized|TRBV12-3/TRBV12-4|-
CASSYYGETQYF
TGCGCCAGCAGTTATTATGGTGAGACCCAGTACTTC
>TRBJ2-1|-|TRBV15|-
CATSRTPGPSYNEQFF
TGTGCCACCAGCCGAACCCCCGGGCCTTCCTACAATGAGCAGTTCTTC
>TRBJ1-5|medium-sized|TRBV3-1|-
CASSQTGDQPQHF
TGTGCCAGCAGCCAAACCGGGGATCAGCCCCAGCATTTT
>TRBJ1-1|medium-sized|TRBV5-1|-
CASSLRSSGLNTEAFF
TGCGCCAGCAGCTTGAGGTCGTCTGGATTGAACACTGAAGCTTTCTTT
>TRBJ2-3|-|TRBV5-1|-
CASSLVVGGTDTQYF
TGCGCCAGCAGCTTGGTTGTAGGTGGGACAGATACGCAGTATTTT
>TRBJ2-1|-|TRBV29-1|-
CSVERDINRNGQFF
TGCAGCGTTGAACGGGACATAAATCGCAATGGGCAGTTCTTC
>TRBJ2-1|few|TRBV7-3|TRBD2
CASSPSTRAGVDEQFF
TGTGCCAGCAGCCCCTCCACTAGAGCGGGAGTGGATGAGCAGTTCTTC
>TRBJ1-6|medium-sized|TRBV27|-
CASSLSTPNGSPLHF
TGTGCCAGCAGTTTATCGACTCCGAATGGCTCACCCCTCCACTTT
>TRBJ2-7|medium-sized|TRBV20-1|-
CSAIYRVNYEQYF
TGCAGTGCTATTTACAGGGTTAACTACGAGCAGTACTTC
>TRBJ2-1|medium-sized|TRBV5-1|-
CASSPLGTPNNEQFF
TGCGCCAGCTCCCCACTAGGGACTCCAAACAATGAGCAGTTCTTC
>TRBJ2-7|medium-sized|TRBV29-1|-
CSFTPRQPKGSYEQYF
TGCAGCTTCACACCGAGACAGCCTAAAGGCTCCTACGAGCAGTACTTC
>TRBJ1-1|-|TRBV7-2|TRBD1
CASSRDSGTGEIF
TGTGCCAGCAGCCGAGATTCAGGAACAGGGGAGATTTTT
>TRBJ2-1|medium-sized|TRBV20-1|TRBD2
CSATQPLAGRPNEQFF
TGCAGTGCTACCCAGCCACTAGCGGGAAGACCCAATGAGCAGTTCTTC
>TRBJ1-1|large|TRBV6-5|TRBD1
CASSQRQGGGPEAFF
TGTGCCAGCAGTCAAAGACAGGGTGGAGGCCCTGAAGCTTTCTTT
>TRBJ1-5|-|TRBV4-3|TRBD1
CASSPKHRGPQPQHF
TGCGCCAGCAGCCCAAAACACAGGGGGCCTCAGCCCCAGCATTTT
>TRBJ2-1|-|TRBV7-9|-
CASSLGRATNEQFF
TGTGCCAGCAGCTTAGGCAGGGCCACGAATGAGCAGTTCTTC
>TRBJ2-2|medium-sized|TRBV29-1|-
CSVESQTTGELFF
TGCAGCGTTGAGTCCCAGACCACCGGGGAGCTGTTTTTT
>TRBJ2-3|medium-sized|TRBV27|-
CASSLGSGSTDTQYF
TGTGCCAGCAGTTTAGGTTCCGGCAGCACAGATACGCAGTATTTT
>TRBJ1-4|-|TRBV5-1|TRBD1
CASSYSPGGRNEKLFF
TGCGCCAGCAGCTATTCCCCAGGGGGGCGTAATGAAAAACTGTTTTTT
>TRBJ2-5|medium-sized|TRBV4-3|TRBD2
CASSQYWTSWETQYF
TGCGCCAGCAGCCAATATTGGACTAGCTGGGAGACCCAGTACTTC
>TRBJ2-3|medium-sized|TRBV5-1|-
CASSLAGQGTQYF
TGCGCCAGCAGCCTGGCGGGGCAGGGTACGCAGTATTTT
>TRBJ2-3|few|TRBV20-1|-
CSAKVSGRSSTDTQYF
TGCAGTGCCAAAGTATCTGGGCGATCTAGCACAGATACGCAGTATTTT
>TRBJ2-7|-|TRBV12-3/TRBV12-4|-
CASSRDWHEQYF
TGTGCCAGCAGCCGTGACTGGCACGAGCAGTACTTC
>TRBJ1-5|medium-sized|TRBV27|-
CASSLVGQGLNQPQHF
TGTGCCAGCAGTTTAGTGGGGCAGGGGCTGAATCAGCCCCAGCATTTT
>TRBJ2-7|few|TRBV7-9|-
CASSLGTPPYEQYF
TGTGCCAGCAGCCTCGGGACACCTCCCTACGAGCAGTACTTC
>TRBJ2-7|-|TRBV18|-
CASSPPLILTIAGPYEQYF
TGTGCCAGCTCACCACCCTTAATATTAACAATTGCGGGGCCCTACGAGCAGTACTTC